Reported below is one TCR beta chain. Its specific antigen is unknown. No quality values exist for individual bases; no much larger clone is one base distant. The data originate from a study of blood T cell repertoires in COVID-19 (dated by TCRdb to 2018 to 2021). Regarding the complete study: Samples from collaborators originated in the United States, Italy and Spain and spanned both the acute and convalescent phases of COVID-19. Sample metadata almost always included a de-identified subject ID, COVID-19 status, age in years and sex. Samples came from the ongoing ImmuneRACE study (first 160 participants) plus 1,254 subjects from 6 global collaborators. Where available, HLA class I and class II types were obtained from metadata supplied by the sample provider rather than from assay-based typing. The repertoires were made available in a free public database intended to serve as a resource for research on the immune response to SARS-CoV-2. The material from the prospective study consisted of cDNA or gDNA derived from T cells, B-cell-depleted T cells, or PBMCs. Subjects who had been exposed to COVID-19, were actively infected with it, or had recovered from it provided the deeply sampled blood TCRbeta repertoires that made up the dataset.

The junction carries 20 bases between V and J, which are trimmed by 0 bases and 7 bases respectively. The CDR3 numbers 17 residues from cysteine through phenylalanine. CDR3 DNA is the only sequence kept; it has 51 bases, read in frame from the first base. Reading the germline V gene gives CDR1 SGHRS and CDR2 YFSETQ. TCRbeta CDR3 regions were amplified from genomic DNA using the immunoSEQ Assay, a bias-controlled multiplex PCR. The source study handled its data this way. The number of nucleated cells in each sample was estimated by amplification of reference gene primers within the assay. Sequence reads were collapsed and filtered to measure the absolute abundance of every unique TCRbeta CDR3 rearrangement. Productive Simpson clonality was computed per sample as the square root of Simpson's diversity index over productive rearrangements. Sourced from immuneACCESS, this table was stored by TCRdb with only in-frame sequences that have V and J called. A share of the clones is absent; for the studies checked, an unresolved V gene accounts for under half, and the remainder has no known explanation. Clonal size and the V and J genes are those of that table, whereas D and trimming came from the DNA. A total of some 290,000 clones appear in this sample, roughly nine tenths of them only once. The ten most abundant clones make up about 3.6% of the sample.

Collaborating institutions collected whole blood in K2EDTA tubes following their own protocols. Collaborator samples were shipped for TCRbeta analysis as frozen whole blood, isolated PBMCs, or DNA extracted from either sample type. The study at large found these results: The quantity of clinical and demographic metadata differed by source and by participant and was supplied without curation.

The rearrangement combines TRBV5-1 with TRBJ2-1, with TRBD2 perhaps the D gene, on 6 matching bases. The source material was peripheral blood. The receptor was derived from a man aged 18 to 35 with active or convalescent COVID-19. The DNA sequence is given as TGCGCCAGCAGCTTGGGAATATTGGTAGCCCGGGGGAATGAGCAGTTCTTC. The resulting protein is CASSLGILVARGNEQFF.